Listed below are T cell receptor beta chains from one sample, sequenced in a study of PD-L1 blockade in urothelial cancer. TCRdb keeps only in-frame clones here, not all; method: immunoSEQ multiplex PCR. The sample has fewer than 90,000 clones, approximately 89% seen once. The source material was PBMCs, sampled around atezolizumab (anti-PD-L1) treatment. Receptors originate from a woman of 80 years or more with urothelial cancer. Each CDR3 is given with its conserved first and last residue. Fields, in order: clone size, J gene, D gene, V gene, CDR3 DNA, CDR3 protein. The D gene is left open where the match is weak. Clone size is given for some rows only: seen once, a few or many times, or a class if the clone is expanded.

- | TRBJ1-2 | - | TRBV27 | TGTGCCAGCAGGTCGATAGACAGATATTATGGCTACACCTTC | CASRSIDRYYGYTF
- | TRBJ2-5 | - | TRBV29-1 | TGCAGCGTACAGGGAGTTACCTTTGAGCAGTACTTC | CSVQGVTFEQYF
- | TRBJ1-5 | - | TRBV7-8 | TGTGCCAGCAGCTTACGAGGGGGATGGCAGCCCCAGCATTTT | CASSLRGGWQPQHF
once | TRBJ1-3 | TRBD1 | TRBV6-6 | TGTGCCAGCAGGTCCAGGGGGACCTCTGGAAACACCATATATTTT | CASRSRGTSGNTIYF
- | TRBJ2-5 | - | TRBV2 | TGTGCCAGCAGTGAAGGGAGGGCGGGGGAGACCCAGTACTTC | CASSEGRAGETQYF
- | TRBJ1-1 | - | TRBV6-5 | TGTGCCAGCAGTGGCAGGGGCCCCGAGAGGACTGAAGCTTTCTTT | CASSGRGPERTEAFF
once | TRBJ1-1 | - | TRBV6-1 | TGTGCCAGCAGTGAACTCCCAGGAGGCACTGAAGCTTTCTTT | CASSELPGGTEAFF
- | TRBJ1-2 | TRBD1 | TRBV7-9 | TGTGCCAGCAGCGAAGGACAGGGAATATGGGGCTACACCTTC | CASSEGQGIWGYTF
- | TRBJ2-1 | TRBD2 | TRBV28 | TGTGCCAGCAGTTTCCAGGGGCTAGCGGGAAACAATGAGCAGTTCTTC | CASSFQGLAGNNEQFF
few | TRBJ1-2 | - | TRBV7-9 | TGTGCCAGCAGCTTAGCGGACAGCTATGGCTACACCTTC | CASSLADSYGYTF
- | TRBJ2-7 | TRBD1 | TRBV6-6 | TGTGCCAGCACTGGGACAGACCCCATACGAGAGCAGTACTTC | CASTGTDPIREQYF
- | TRBJ2-4 | TRBD2 | TRBV28 | TGTGCCAGCAGTTCCGGGACTAGCGGGATTCCCAGCAAAAACATTCAGTACTTC | CASSSGTSGIPSKNIQYF
- | TRBJ1-5 | - | TRBV27 | TGTGCCAGCAGTGCCCAGGGGAGTAGCAATCAGCCCCAGCATTTT | CASSAQGSSNQPQHF
once | TRBJ2-7 | TRBD2 | TRBV27 | TGTGCCAGCAGTCCCCCCGGGACTCCACGGGGGGGGACTAGCGGGAGGGCCACCTACGAGCAGTACTTC | CASSPPGTPRGGTSGRATYEQYF
- | TRBJ2-1 | TRBD2 | TRBV28 | TGTGCCAGCACCGCCAGCGGGACCGGCAACAATGAGCAGTTCTTC | CASTASGTGNNEQFF
few | TRBJ1-3 | - | TRBV6-1 | TGTGCCAGCAGTGAATCGGTAACCATATATTTT | CASSESVTIYF
- | TRBJ1-1 | - | TRBV5-4 | TGTGCCAGCAGCTTGGTGGGGCCTGCTGGCGGCACTGAAGCTTTCTTT | CASSLVGPAGGTEAFF
- | TRBJ1-2 | - | TRBV6-1 | TGTGCCAGCAGTGGCGGAGGCTCCACCTTC | CASSGGGSTF
- | TRBJ2-6 | TRBD1 | TRBV11-3 | TGTGCCAGCAGCGTGGGACAGGGGGCCAACGTCCTGACTTTC | CASSVGQGANVLTF
once | TRBJ2-5 | TRBD1 | TRBV6-1 | TGTGCCAGCAGTGAAGTCGGAACAGGGGGTAGAGAGACCCAGTACTTC | CASSEVGTGGRETQYF
- | TRBJ1-1 | - | TRBV30 | TGTGCCTGGAGTTACGGGAGCGACACTGAAGCTTTCTTT | CAWSYGSDTEAFF
once | TRBJ2-2 | TRBD2 | TRBV6-5 | TGTGCCAGCAGCCGCGAGGCGGGGGGGACCGGGGAGCTGTTTTTT | CASSREAGGTGELFF
- | TRBJ2-5 | TRBD2 | TRBV30 | TGTGCCTGGAGACTAGCGGGATTTGATGAGACCCAGTACTTC | CAWRLAGFDETQYF
- | TRBJ2-5 | - | TRBV7-9 | TGTGCCAGCAGCCCAACGAACACACAAGAGACCCAGTACTTC | CASSPTNTQETQYF
- | TRBJ1-4 | - | TRBV9 | TGTGCCAGCAGCGTAGGTGGAGCTGGTAATGAAAAACTGTTTTTT | CASSVGGAGNEKLFF
- | TRBJ2-2 | TRBD2 | TRBV19 | TGTGCCAGTAGTTCACAACTTAGCGGGAGCAAGACCGGGGAGCTGTTTTTT | CASSSQLSGSKTGELFF
few | TRBJ1-3 | TRBD1 | TRBV16 | TGTGCCAGCAGCCAAGACAGGGTCTCTGGAAACACCATATATTTT | CASSQDRVSGNTIYF
- | TRBJ1-2 | TRBD1 | TRBV6-6 | TGTGCCAGCACTACCACAGGGGATGGCTACACCTTC | CASTTTGDGYTF
- | TRBJ2-3 | - | TRBV7-6 | TGTGCCAGCACCCTGCGGGGAGACACAGATACGCAGTATTTT | CASTLRGDTDTQYF
- | TRBJ1-2 | TRBD1 | TRBV7-9 | TGTGCCAGCAGTCGCCCCGGGACAGACTATGGCTACACCTTC | CASSRPGTDYGYTF
- | TRBJ2-2 | - | TRBV5-4 | TGTGCCAGCAGCTTGGGACAGCTCCTAACCGGGGAGCTGTTTTTT | CASSLGQLLTGELFF
- | TRBJ1-1 | TRBD1 | TRBV28 | TGTGCCAGCAGTCTTCCCACAGGGGCCAACACTGAAGCTTTCTTT | CASSLPTGANTEAFF
- | TRBJ2-1 | - | TRBV27 | TGTGCCAGCAGTCCTACGGTGGGGCACGAGCAGTTCTTC | CASSPTVGHEQFF
- | TRBJ2-7 | TRBD2 | TRBV18 | TGTGCCAGCTCACCACTACTAGCGGGAGTAAACGAGCAGTACTTC | CASSPLLAGVNEQYF
once | TRBJ2-1 | - | TRBV4-2 | TGTGCCAGCAGCCAGAATCGGGACTCCTACAATGAGCAGTTCTTC | CASSQNRDSYNEQFF
- | TRBJ2-5 | - | TRBV5-1 | TGCGCCAGCAGCTTGGCGGGGAAAATCCAAGAGACCCAGTACTTC | CASSLAGKIQETQYF
- | TRBJ1-2 | - | TRBV6-4 | TGTGCCAGCAGTGATGGCCCCTATGGCTACACCTTC | CASSDGPYGYTF
- | TRBJ2-3 | - | TRBV5-1 | TGCGCCAGCAGCTTAGGCCAGGCCCTAAGCACAGATACGCAGTATTTT | CASSLGQALSTDTQYF
- | TRBJ1-4 | TRBD1 | TRBV27 | TGTGCCAGCAGTCAATACAGGGGTGGCGAAAAACTGTTTTTT | CASSQYRGGEKLFF
once | TRBJ1-2 | - | TRBV30 | TGTGCCTGGAGTGGGAGGGTTGATGGCTACACCTTC | CAWSGRVDGYTF
- | TRBJ2-7 | TRBD2 | TRBV15 | TGTGCCACCAGCAGAGAGTGGCGGGAGGCCCGGAGCGAGCAGTACTTC | CATSREWREARSEQYF
- | TRBJ2-3 | TRBD2 | TRBV9 | TGTGCCAGCAGCGTTTTAGCGGGAGAGACAGATACGCAGTATTTT | CASSVLAGETDTQYF
- | TRBJ1-3 | TRBD1 | TRBV28 | TGTGCCAGCAGTTCAGGGACAGTCTCTGGAAACACCATATATTTT | CASSSGTVSGNTIYF
- | TRBJ1-1 | - | TRBV28 | TGTGCCAGCTCGGCGGAGGGAATCACTGAAGCTTTCTTT | CASSAEGITEAFF
- | TRBJ2-7 | TRBD1 | TRBV10-1 | TGCGCCCGCCGGGACAGGGACTACGAGCAGTACTTC | CARRDRDYEQYF
- | TRBJ2-1 | - | TRBV6-6 | TGTGCCAGCAGTTATTTAGAGGGAGACCCGTACAATGAGCAGTTCTTC | CASSYLEGDPYNEQFF
- | TRBJ1-4 | - | TRBV18 | TGTGCCAGCTCACCAGTACTTCGCCTAGACGGTGAAAAACTGTTTTTT | CASSPVLRLDGEKLFF
once | TRBJ1-1 | TRBD1 | TRBV28 | TGTGCCAGCAGTCAGACAGGGATGAACACTGAAGCTTTCTTT | CASSQTGMNTEAFF
- | TRBJ1-2 | TRBD1 | TRBV15 | TGTGCCACCAGCGGGACAGGGGGAGGCTACACCTTC | CATSGTGGGYTF
- | TRBJ1-1 | TRBD1 | TRBV18 | TGTGCCAGCTCACTCCCGACAGGGGGCCTGAACACTGAAGCTTTCTTT | CASSLPTGGLNTEAFF
- | TRBJ2-5 | - | TRBV2 | TGTGCCAGCAGCCCCTCAGGGGATTTGACCCAGTACTTC | CASSPSGDLTQYF
- | TRBJ1-2 | - | TRBV14 | TGTGCCAGCAGCCAAGGCGGGGCTAACTATGGCTACACCTTC | CASSQGGANYGYTF
- | TRBJ1-5 | - | TRBV19 | TGTGCCAGTACCCGCGGAAGTCAGCCCCAGCATTTT | CASTRGSQPQHF
- | TRBJ2-5 | TRBD1 | TRBV5-1 | TGCGCCAGCAGCTTGCCACGGACAGGGGGCGATTTGGAGACCCAGTACTTC | CASSLPRTGGDLETQYF
- | TRBJ2-3 | TRBD2 | TRBV5-1 | TGCGCCAGCAGTTCCGGGACTAGCGAGGGAGATACGCAGTATTTT | CASSSGTSEGDTQYF